Listed here is a single T cell receptor beta chain. What antigen it recognizes has not been identified. No per-base quality is available; no much larger clone lies one base away. This sample is part of a study of blood T cell repertoires in COVID-19 (TCRdb year 2020). Turning to the overall study: Collaborator samples came from the United States, Italy and Spain and covered acute and convalescent phases of COVID-19. Where available, HLA class I and class II types were obtained from metadata supplied by the sample provider rather than from assay-based typing. Samples came from the ongoing ImmuneRACE study (first 160 participants) plus 1,254 subjects from 6 global collaborators. Deeply sampled blood TCRbeta repertoires from subjects exposed to, actively infected with, or recovered from COVID-19 were included in the dataset. The repertoires were made available in a free public database intended to serve as a resource for research on the immune response to SARS-CoV-2. The material from the prospective study consisted of cDNA or gDNA derived from T cells, B-cell-depleted T cells, or PBMCs. The sample metadata nearly always contained a de-identified subject ID, COVID-19 status, age in years and sex.

TCRbeta CDR3 regions were amplified from genomic DNA using the immunoSEQ Assay, a bias-controlled multiplex PCR. In the authors' own workflow: The number of nucleated cells in each sample was estimated from the amplification of reference gene primers within the assay. To quantify the absolute abundance of each unique TCRbeta CDR3 rearrangement, sequence reads were collapsed and filtered. Productive Simpson clonality was computed per sample as the square root of Simpson's diversity index over productive rearrangements. In its TCRdb copy, this immuneACCESS table keeps in-frame sequences only and misses some clones. Where compared with another copy, unresolved V genes explain less than half of these, and the others have no known cause. That table is the source of V, J and clone size, and D and trimming were worked out from the DNA. This sample comprises 200,000 or so clones, approximately 84% of them detected only once. The top ten constitute 1.9% of the sample.

From the cysteine through the phenylalanine, the CDR3 covers 13 amino acids. Left in the record is the CDR3 DNA by itself, 39 bases read in frame from the first base. V and J are truncated by 7 bases and 4 bases respectively, leaving an intervening sequence of 14 bases. Taken from the germline V gene, the CDR1 and CDR2 loops are SGHRS and YFSETQ. Each collaborating institution followed its own protocols to collect whole blood in K2EDTA tubes. For TCRbeta analysis, collaborators shipped samples in one of three forms: frozen whole blood, isolated PBMCs, or DNA extracted from either of those sample types. Results and caveats for the whole study, not just this receptor: Clinical and demographic metadata were provided uncurated, with the amount varying by source and participant.

The sample comprised peripheral blood. The TCR sequence derives from a man in his forties with active or convalescent COVID-19. The rearrangement joined TRBV5-1 to TRBJ1-1; no D gene is confidently identified. The DNA sequence is TGCGCCAGCGGAGGCAGGACGAGCACTGAAGCTTTCTTT. Its translation reads: CASGGRTSTEAFF.